A single sample is the source of the 17 T cell receptor beta chains below, sequenced in a study of T cell clonotyping in hematopoietic cell transplantation. Libraries were prepared by immunoSEQ multiplex PCR; TCRdb keeps only in-frame clonotypes and omits some of them. The repertoire holds a few thousand clones, with 85% to 95% as singletons. The material sequenced was peripheral blood mononuclear cells. These receptor sequences come from a man over 45 in good health. Some clones in this sample may be carry-over from other donors' samples.

J is TRBJ1-5 and V is TRBV19, with a weak D call TRBD1 (6 bases). The CDR3 extends over 15 amino acids. Trimming removed 2 bases from V and 2 bases from J, with 10 bases in between. Germline V gives CDR1 LNHDA, CDR2 SQIVND (reference sequence). The CDR3 protein is CASSIYREGNQPQHF. CDR3 in DNA: TGTGCCAGTAGTATATACAGGGAAGGCAATCAGCCCCAGCATTTT.

This clone has only a few counts. The V call is TRBV7-8, the J call TRBJ2-1, with D perhaps being TRBD1 or TRBD2 (5 bases each). The V and J ends lost 0 bases and 7 bases respectively, with 13 bases between them. The CDR3 runs to 15 residues. Germline loops: CDR1 SGHVS, CDR2 FQNEAQ. CDR3 amino acids: CASSLATGLGNEQFF. CDR3 sequence (DNA): TGTGCCAGCAGCTTAGCGACGGGGCTAGGAAATGAGCAGTTCTTC.

V gene TRBV4-1 combines with J gene TRBJ1-6, with TRBD1 identical over 9 bases. This CDR3 is 18 amino acids long. From germline, CDR1 is MGHRA and CDR2 YSYEKL. Losses at the gene ends were 4 bases for V and 1 base for J; bases not matched to a gene: 8. For the CDR3, the DNA is TGCGCCAGCAGCCCTCGGGACAGGGTGACGTCCTATAATTCACCCCTCCACTTT. Translating it yields CASSPRDRVTSYNSPLHF.

The V gene is TRBV9, the J gene TRBJ2-3; 8 positions match TRBD2. The CDR3 totals 18 residues. The germline gives CDR1 SGDLS, CDR2 YYNGEE. With V trimmed by 0 bases and J by 5 bases, 14 bases remained unmatched. This CDR3 is CASSVALVSPGLGDTQYF. In DNA form, the CDR3 reads TGTGCCAGCAGCGTAGCACTGGTTTCTCCGGGACTAGGAGATACGCAGTATTTT.

The chain recombines TRBV11-3 with TRBJ2-3, with 7 bases matching TRBD2. CDR1 and CDR2 from the germline V gene are SGHNT and YENEEA. The CDR3 loop spans 15 amino acids. The V segment lost 0 bases and the J segment 5 bases; nucleotides outside the gene matches: 5. The CDR3 DNA sequence: TGTGCCAGCAGCTTAGAAGCGGGGCCGGGAGATACGCAGTATTTT. Protein product: CASSLEAGPGDTQYF.

This clone was observed a single time. V usage is TRBV2 and J usage is TRBJ2-6, with D unresolved. V shed 5 bases and J shed 0 bases, with 14 bases lying between them. The CDR3 has 17 residues. Per the germline V gene, CDR1 is SNHLY and CDR2 is FYNNEI. CDR3 region: CASSKDGRASGANVLTF. The DNA of the CDR3 is TGTGCCAGCAGTAAGGACGGACGGGCCTCTGGGGCCAACGTCCTGACTTTC.

The chain recombines TRBV5-6 with TRBJ2-2, with TRBD1 matching 9 bases. The ends lost 6 bases at V and 1 base at J; junction bases unmatched: 13. Germline V gives CDR1 SGHDT, CDR2 YYEEEE. The CDR3 sequence is 18 residues long. The CDR3 sequence: CASTLSGTGRVNTGELFF. The CDR3 DNA is TGTGCCAGCACCTTAAGCGGGACAGGGAGGGTGAACACCGGGGAGCTGTTTTTT.

The V gene is TRBV5-4, the J gene TRBJ2-3; 7 nucleotides line up with TRBD1. Germline trimming cut 4 bases from V and 6 bases from J; bases unmatched to any gene: 2. The CDR3 runs to 12 residues. In germline, CDR1 is SGHNT, CDR2 YYREEE (reference sequence). Here the CDR3 DNA reads TGTGCCAGCAGCCCCAGGGGGGATACGCAGTATTTT. Residues: CASSPRGDTQYF.

The V and J genes are TRBV6-5 and TRBJ2-7; 7 positions match TRBD2. The CDR3 is 15 residues long. J was trimmed by 3 bases and V by 0 bases; bases with no gene match: 5. Germline V gene data show CDR1 as MNHEY and CDR2 as SVGAGI. The CDR3 DNA reads as TGTGCCAGCAGTTACTCGGCGGGGGACCTCTACGAGCAGTACTTC. Encoded protein: CASSYSAGDLYEQYF.

In its sample, this clone was seen once. The chain couples TRBV6-1 to TRBJ2-2; D call uncertain. Trimming took off 2 bases at V and 7 bases at J, with 8 bases between the two ends. CDR3 length equals 13 residues. CDR1 and CDR2 from the germline V gene are MNHNS and SASEGT. The DNA for the CDR3 is TGTGCCAGCAGTGAACCCTTTTTCGGGGAGCTGTTTTTT. As protein: CASSEPFFGELFF.

This chain connects TRBV2 to TRBJ1-1; maybe TRBD1 (5 bases). The CDR3 sequence is 13 residues long. V lost 2 bases and J lost 1, with 5 bases in between. Per germline, CDR1 SNHLY and CDR2 FYNNEI. CDR3 region: CASSEQGNTEAFF. As DNA, the CDR3 is TGTGCCAGCAGTGAACAGGGGAACACTGAAGCTTTCTTT.

The chain carries TRBV7-2 and TRBJ2-7, with TRBD2 matching over 9 bases. This CDR3 region has 13 residues. V was pared by 4 bases and J by 6 bases, with 4 bases of the junction left unmatched. Germline assignment: CDR1 SGHTA and CDR2 FQGNSA. CDR3 in DNA: TGTGCCAGCAGCTCGGGACTAGCAGCCGAGCAGTACTTC. Its protein is CASSSGLAAEQYF.

This chain joins TRBV11-2 and TRBJ2-7; D tentatively reads TRBD1 or TRBD2 (5 bases each). V shed 7 bases and J shed 3 bases, with 25 bases lying between them. CDR3 size: 17 residues. Looked up from germline, CDR1 is SGHAT and CDR2 is FQNNGV. The CDR3: CASTPSIFGTPDYEQYF. The CDR3 DNA is TGTGCCAGCACCCCAAGTATATTTGGGACCCCTGACTACGAGCAGTACTTC.

This clone has just a few counts. This chain links TRBV10-3 with TRBJ2-1, with a weak D call TRBD2 (8 bases). V was shortened by 1 base and J by 8 bases, with 21 bases between the two germline ends. This CDR3 has 17 residues. In germline, CDR1 is ENHRY, CDR2 SYGVKD. The CDR3 sequence: CAISEFPGGQTSDEQFF. The CDR3 coding sequence is TGTGCCATCAGTGAGTTTCCAGGGGGGCAGACTAGCGATGAGCAGTTCTTC.

Within the sample, this clone is large. DNA for the CDR3: TGTGCCAGCAGCCCCCGGGCACTAGATACGCAGTATTTT. Encoded protein: CASSPRALDTQYF. This chain uses TRBV5-5 with TRBJ2-3, with D unresolved. Germline V lookup: CDR1 SGHKS, CDR2 YYEKEE (reference sequence). Trimming took 4 bases from V and 5 from J, leaving 11 bases between them. CDR3 length: 13 residues.

The rearrangement joins TRBV6-1 to TRBJ2-7; the match to TRBD1 covers 10 bases. V lost 7 bases to trimming and J lost 2 bases; unmatched junction nucleotides: 8. The CDR3 has 15 residues. Looked up from germline, CDR1 is MNHNS and CDR2 is SASEGT. The CDR3 here is CASIVGTGVPYEQYF. The DNA of the CDR3 is TGTGCCAGCATTGTCGGGACAGGGGTTCCCTACGAGCAGTACTTC.

The J gene is TRBJ1-1, the V gene TRBV29-1; 8 bases agree with TRBD1. After removal of 2 bases from V and 3 bases from J, the junction contained 5 bases not matched to a gene. The CDR3 is 14 amino acids. CDR1 SQVTM and CDR2 ANQGSEA come from the germline V gene. The CDR3 nucleotides read TGCAGCGTTGAAAGGACAGGGCCCGACACTGAAGCTTTCTTT. Amino acids: CSVERTGPDTEAFF.